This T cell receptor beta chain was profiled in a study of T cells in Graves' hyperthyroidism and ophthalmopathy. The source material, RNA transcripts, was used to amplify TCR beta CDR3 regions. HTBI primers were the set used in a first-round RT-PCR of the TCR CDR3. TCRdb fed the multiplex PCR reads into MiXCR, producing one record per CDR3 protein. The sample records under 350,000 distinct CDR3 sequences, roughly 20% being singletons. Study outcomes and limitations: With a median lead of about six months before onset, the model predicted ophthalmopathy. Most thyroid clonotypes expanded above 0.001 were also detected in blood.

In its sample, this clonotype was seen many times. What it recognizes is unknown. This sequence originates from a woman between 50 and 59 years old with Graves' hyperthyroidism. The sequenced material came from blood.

In DNA, the CDR3 is TGTGCCAGCAGGGACATAGGCACAGATACGCAGTATTTT. It yields the protein CASRDIGTDTQYF. The chain has TRBV2 and TRBJ2-3; TRBD1 might be the D (5 bases). CDR3 length equals 13 residues. CDR1 is SNHLY, CDR2 FYNNEI, per germline. V dropped 6 bases and J dropped 1 base, with 8 bases sitting between them.